This is a list of T cell receptor beta chains from one sample in a study of blood T cell repertoires in COVID-19. The table came from immunoSEQ multiplex PCR; TCRdb's copy has only in-frame clones and leaves some out. The sample shows roughly 140,000 clones, approximately 86% of them seen only once. The sample taken for sequencing was peripheral blood. These TCRs come from a human donor in a cohort sampled during active COVID-19. The CDR3 runs from the conserved cysteine through the conserved F or W. D genes are given only for firm matches. Where a row states a size, it is once, few, many or the class of an expanded clone; other rows omit it.

D gene	clone size	V gene	J gene	CDR3 length	CDR3 DNA	CDR3 protein
-	-	TRBV12-3/TRBV12-4	TRBJ2-7	13	TGTGCCAGCAGTCGCGGAGTCCTCTACGAGCAGTACTTC	CASSRGVLYEQYF
-	-	TRBV27	TRBJ1-1	15	TGTGCCAGCAGTTTATGGGGGGGTATGAACACTGAAGCTTTCTTT	CASSLWGGMNTEAFF
TRBD1	-	TRBV27	TRBJ1-1	13	TGTGCCAGCAATCCAACAGGGGGAGTTGAAGCTTTCTTT	CASNPTGGVEAFF
TRBD1	-	TRBV5-4	TRBJ2-1	16	TGTGCCAGCAGCTTTGCTTTAGGGACAGATTACAATGAGCAGTTCTTC	CASSFALGTDYNEQFF
TRBD1	once	TRBV4-1	TRBJ2-1	18	TGCGCCAGCAGCCGCTCCCAGAGGGGGACAGGGAGCTACAATGAGCAGTTCTTC	CASSRSQRGTGSYNEQFF
TRBD2	-	TRBV30	TRBJ2-7	14	TGTGCCTGTCATCTAGCGGGGTTTCCCTACGAGCAGTACTTC	CACHLAGFPYEQYF
TRBD2	-	TRBV27	TRBJ2-2	14	TGTGCCAGCAGACGGGGAGGGTCGACCGGGGAGCTGTTTTTT	CASRRGGSTGELFF
-	once	TRBV4-1	TRBJ1-1	17	TGCGCCAGCAGCCGGACACCCCGCGGGGGGTCCAACACTGAAGCTTTCTTT	CASSRTPRGGSNTEAFF
TRBD1	few	TRBV24-1	TRBJ1-2	14	TGTGCCACCAGTGATCGGACAGGGGGCTATGGCTACACCTTC	CATSDRTGGYGYTF
-	-	TRBV18	TRBJ1-2	15	TGTGCCAGCTCACCACTGCAGGGCCGTACGTATGGCTACACCTTC	CASSPLQGRTYGYTF
-	-	TRBV19	TRBJ2-7	13	TGTGCCAGTAGTGTTTCTACAGGCGACGAGCAGTACTTC	CASSVSTGDEQYF
-	-	TRBV19	TRBJ1-1	13	TGTGCCAGTAGCCTGAGCGTCGTCGCTGAAGCTTTCTTT	CASSLSVVAEAFF
TRBD1	-	TRBV7-9	TRBJ2-7	16	TGTGCCAGCAGCTTCCCCGCCGGGACAGCCGCCTACGAGCAGTACTTC	CASSFPAGTAAYEQYF
TRBD2	-	TRBV15	TRBJ2-1	16	TGTGCCACCAGCAGATCGGGACTAGCGGGAATCGATGAGCAGTTCTTC	CATSRSGLAGIDEQFF
-	once	TRBV11-2	TRBJ1-2	12	TGTGCCAGCAGCAGGGAGTCCTATGGCTACACCTTC	CASSRESYGYTF
TRBD2	-	TRBV6-1	TRBJ2-7	15	TGTGCCAGCAGTGAATTTGGCGACAGAGCGGGGGAGCAGTACTTC	CASSEFGDRAGEQYF
-	-	TRBV5-6	TRBJ1-2	14	TGTGCCAGCAGCTCCCCCGGGTCTAACTATGGCTACACCTTC	CASSSPGSNYGYTF
TRBD1	once	TRBV18	TRBJ2-3	18	TGTGCCAGCTCACCACAGGAATCCGGGACAGGGGTCACAGATACGCAGTATTTT	CASSPQESGTGVTDTQYF
TRBD1	-	TRBV27	TRBJ1-2	16	TGTGCCAGCAGTCCCCGGGACAGGGGCGGTGGCTATGGCTACACCTTC	CASSPRDRGGGYGYTF
-	-	TRBV7-6	TRBJ1-1	11	TGTGCCAGCAGCCCCGGGACAGAAGCTTTCTTT	CASSPGTEAFF
TRBD1	-	TRBV7-8	TRBJ2-1	16	TGTGCCAGCAGCTTCGGCGGACAGGCCCGTGGGAATGAGCAGTTCTTC	CASSFGGQARGNEQFF
-	-	TRBV2	TRBJ1-2	13	TGTGCCAGCAGGATACAAGTCGGGTCCGGCTACACCTTC	CASRIQVGSGYTF
-	-	TRBV6-5	TRBJ2-7	15	TGTGCCAGCAGTTACGAGGGCGTACGGGGTGCCGAGCAGTACTTC	CASSYEGVRGAEQYF
TRBD2	-	TRBV6-1	TRBJ2-3	16	TGTGCCAGCAGTGATCTCGCGGGAGGCCGTGTAGATACGCAGTATTTT	CASSDLAGGRVDTQYF
-	-	TRBV28	TRBJ2-4	16	TGTGCCAGCAGTTTTGGTCGTGCGGGGCGAGAAAACATTCAGTACTTC	CASSFGRAGRENIQYF
TRBD1	-	TRBV5-4	TRBJ2-5	15	TGTGCCAGCAGCTTAGACAGGGCACGGTGGGAGACCCAGTACTTC	CASSLDRARWETQYF
-	-	TRBV7-2	TRBJ2-7	14	TGTGCCAGCAGCCCAGAACAGGGCCCGTACGAGCAGTACTTC	CASSPEQGPYEQYF
-	-	TRBV14	TRBJ1-6	14	TGTGCCAGCAGCCAAGTACGGAGCGTACGCACCCTCCACTTT	CASSQVRSVRTLHF
TRBD2	-	TRBV2	TRBJ2-1	15	TGTGCCAGCAGTTTTAGCGGGAGTAGGGGAAATGAGCAGTTCTTC	CASSFSGSRGNEQFF
TRBD1	-	TRBV10-2	TRBJ1-5	13	TGCGCCAGCACCGGACAGGTCAATCAGCCCCAGCATTTT	CASTGQVNQPQHF
-	-	TRBV18	TRBJ1-5	20	TGTGCCAGCTCACCTCCACCTAAAGGGGGGGGGCTAGATAGCAATCAGCCCCAGCATTTT	CASSPPPKGGGLDSNQPQHF
-	-	TRBV4-1	TRBJ2-1	15	TGCGCCAGCAGCTCCCCTGGGAGTGGGTACAATGAGCAGTTCTTC	CASSSPGSGYNEQFF
TRBD2	-	TRBV6-1	TRBJ2-2	18	TGTGCCAGCAGTGAAGCAGGACTAACGGGGGGGATGACCGGGGAGCTGTTTTTT	CASSEAGLTGGMTGELFF
TRBD1	-	TRBV19	TRBJ2-7	14	TGTGCCAGTAGTCCAGGGACAGAGGACTACGAGCAGTACTTC	CASSPGTEDYEQYF
TRBD1	few	TRBV4-1	TRBJ2-7	15	TGCGCCAGCAGCCAGGGACAGGGGCGCTTCTACGAGCAGTACTTC	CASSQGQGRFYEQYF
TRBD1	-	TRBV23-1	TRBJ2-6	21	TGCGCCAGCAGTTCCCTCCGGGACAGGGTGGAAAGAGGTTCTGGGGCCAACGTCCTGACTTTC	CASSSLRDRVERGSGANVLTF
-	-	TRBV11-3	TRBJ2-1	18	TGTGCCAGCAGCTTGAAAATTGGACAGCGGATTACCTACAATGAGCAGTTCTTC	CASSLKIGQRITYNEQFF
-	-	TRBV5-5	TRBJ2-1	15	TGTGCCAGCAGCTTGGGGGCAGGGTCCTACAATGAGCAGTTCTTC	CASSLGAGSYNEQFF
-	once	TRBV27	TRBJ1-5	14	TGTGCCAGCAGCGACAGATATAGCAATCAGCCCCAGCATTTT	CASSDRYSNQPQHF
-	-	TRBV7-3	TRBJ2-1	16	TGTGCCAGCAGCCCCTTTCAGGGTGTCTCTCTCAATGAGCAGTTCTTC	CASSPFQGVSLNEQFF
-	-	TRBV28	TRBJ1-1	14	TGTGCCAGCAGTTTATCATACAGGGAAGCTGAAGCTTTCTTT	CASSLSYREAEAFF
TRBD1	-	TRBV18	TRBJ2-1	13	TGTGCCAGCTCACCAAGGGGGCTCAATGAGCAGTTCTTC	CASSPRGLNEQFF
TRBD2	-	TRBV4-1	TRBJ2-5	16	TGCGCCAGCAGCCAAGAGGGACGCAGCGGGGGGGAGACCCAGTACTTC	CASSQEGRSGGETQYF
TRBD1	-	TRBV6-5	TRBJ1-2	15	TGTGCCAGCAGCCTCGGACAGGGCCGAGGCTATGGCTACACCTTC	CASSLGQGRGYGYTF
-	-	TRBV27	TRBJ1-2	14	TGTGCCAGCAGTTTATCCTCGCGAGGTACTGGCTACACCTTC	CASSLSSRGTGYTF
-	few	TRBV5-1	TRBJ2-2	16	TGCGCCAGCAGTCCTAAAAATAATCTCAACACCGGGGAGCTGTTTTTT	CASSPKNNLNTGELFF
-	once	TRBV12-3/TRBV12-4	TRBJ2-5	13	TGTGCCAGCAGTTTAGGTGTCAGGGAGACCCAGTACTTC	CASSLGVRETQYF
TRBD1	-	TRBV7-8	TRBJ2-7	15	TGTGCCAGCAGCTCCCCCCGGGACAGGGGCTACGAGCAGTACTTC	CASSSPRDRGYEQYF
-	-	TRBV29-1	TRBJ2-7	15	TGCAGCGTTGAAGAGGGCAGGGCGAGCTCCTACGAGCAGTACTTC	CSVEEGRASSYEQYF
-	-	TRBV28	TRBJ2-1	12	TGTGCCAGCACCATTAGAGGGGGACGCGAATTCTTC	CASTIRGGREFF